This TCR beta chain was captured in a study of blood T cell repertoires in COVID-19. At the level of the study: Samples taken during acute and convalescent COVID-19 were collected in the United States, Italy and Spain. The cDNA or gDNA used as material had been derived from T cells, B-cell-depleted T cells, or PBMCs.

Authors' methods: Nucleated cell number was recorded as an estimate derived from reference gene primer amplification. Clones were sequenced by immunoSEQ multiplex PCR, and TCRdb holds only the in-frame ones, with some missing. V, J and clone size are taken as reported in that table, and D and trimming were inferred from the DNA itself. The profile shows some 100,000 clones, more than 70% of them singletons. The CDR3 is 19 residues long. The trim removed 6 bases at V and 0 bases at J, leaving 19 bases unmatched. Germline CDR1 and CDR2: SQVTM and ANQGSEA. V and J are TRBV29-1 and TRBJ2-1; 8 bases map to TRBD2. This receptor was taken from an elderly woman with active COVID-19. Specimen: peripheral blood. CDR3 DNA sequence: TGCAGCGTCACAAGCGGCCTAGCGGGCCCCTCCCCCTCCTACAATGAGCAGTTCTTC. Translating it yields CSVTSGLAGPSPSYNEQFF.